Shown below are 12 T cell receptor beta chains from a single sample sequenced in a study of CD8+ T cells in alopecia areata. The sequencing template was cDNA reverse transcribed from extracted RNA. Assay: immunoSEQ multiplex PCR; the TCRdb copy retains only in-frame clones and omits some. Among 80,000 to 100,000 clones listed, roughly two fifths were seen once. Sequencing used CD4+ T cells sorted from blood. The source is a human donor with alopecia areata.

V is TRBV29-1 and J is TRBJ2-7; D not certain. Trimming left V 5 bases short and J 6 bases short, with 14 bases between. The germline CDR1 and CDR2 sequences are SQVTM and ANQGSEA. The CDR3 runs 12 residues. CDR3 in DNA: TGCAGCGTTAGAGTGGTGGCCGGCGAGCAGTACTTC. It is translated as CSVRVVAGEQYF.

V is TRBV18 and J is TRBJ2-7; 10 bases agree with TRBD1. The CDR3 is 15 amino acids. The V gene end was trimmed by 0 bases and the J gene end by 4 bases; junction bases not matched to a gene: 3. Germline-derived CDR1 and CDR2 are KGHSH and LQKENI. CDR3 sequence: CASSPPSGQGYEQYF. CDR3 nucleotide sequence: TGTGCCAGCTCACCACCATCGGGACAGGGGTACGAGCAGTACTTC.

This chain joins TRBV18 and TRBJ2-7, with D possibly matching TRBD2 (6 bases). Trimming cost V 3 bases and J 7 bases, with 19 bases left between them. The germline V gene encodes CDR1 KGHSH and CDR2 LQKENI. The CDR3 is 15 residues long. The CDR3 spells CASSPLENGRSEQYF. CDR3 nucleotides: TGTGCCAGCTCACCGTTGGAGAACGGGAGAAGTGAGCAGTACTTC.

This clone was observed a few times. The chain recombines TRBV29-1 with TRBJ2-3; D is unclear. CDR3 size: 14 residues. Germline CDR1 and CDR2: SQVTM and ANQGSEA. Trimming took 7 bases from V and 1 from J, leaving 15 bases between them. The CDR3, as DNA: TGCAGCGGAAGGAGACTGGACGGCACAGATACGCAGTATTTT. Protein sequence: CSGRRLDGTDTQYF.

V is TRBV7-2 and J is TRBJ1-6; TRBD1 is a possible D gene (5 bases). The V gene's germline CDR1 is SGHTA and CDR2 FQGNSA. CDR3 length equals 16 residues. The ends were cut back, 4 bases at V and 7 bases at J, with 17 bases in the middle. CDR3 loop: CASSSSVEGRNSPLHF. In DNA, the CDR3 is TGTGCCAGCAGCTCATCGGTGGAGGGACGGAATTCACCCCTCCACTTT.

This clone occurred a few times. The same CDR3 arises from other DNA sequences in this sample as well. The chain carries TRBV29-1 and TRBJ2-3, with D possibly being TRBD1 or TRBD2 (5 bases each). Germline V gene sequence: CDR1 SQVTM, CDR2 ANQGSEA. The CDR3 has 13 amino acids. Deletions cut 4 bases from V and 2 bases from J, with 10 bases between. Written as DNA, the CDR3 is TGCAGCGTTGTTGGGGGAGCCACAGATACGCAGTATTTT. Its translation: CSVVGGATDTQYF.

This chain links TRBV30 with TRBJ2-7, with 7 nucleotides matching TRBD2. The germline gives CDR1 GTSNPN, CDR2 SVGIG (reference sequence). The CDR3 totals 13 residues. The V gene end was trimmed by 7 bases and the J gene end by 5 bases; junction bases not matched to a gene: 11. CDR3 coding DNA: TGTGCCTCTAGAGCGGGACCGTTTAACGAGCAGTACTTC. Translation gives CASRAGPFNEQYF.

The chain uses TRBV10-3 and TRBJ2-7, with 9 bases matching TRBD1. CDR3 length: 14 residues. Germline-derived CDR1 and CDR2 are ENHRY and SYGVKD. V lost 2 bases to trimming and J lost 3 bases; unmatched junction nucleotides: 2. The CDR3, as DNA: TGTGCCATCAGTGAGATGGGACAGGGCTACGAGCAGTACTTC. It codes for CAISEMGQGYEQYF.

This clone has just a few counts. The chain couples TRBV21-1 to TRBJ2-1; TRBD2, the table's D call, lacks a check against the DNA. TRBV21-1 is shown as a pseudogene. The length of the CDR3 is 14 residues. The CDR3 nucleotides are TGTGCCAGCAGCAAAGATAGCGGGAGCGATGAGCAGTTCTTC. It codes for CASSKDSGSDEQFF.

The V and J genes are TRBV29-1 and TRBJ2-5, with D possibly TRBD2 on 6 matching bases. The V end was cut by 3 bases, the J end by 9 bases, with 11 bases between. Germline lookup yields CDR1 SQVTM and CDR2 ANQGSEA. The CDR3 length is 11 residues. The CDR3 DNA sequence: TGCAGCGTTGATTTTTGGGGGGCCCAGTACTTC. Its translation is CSVDFWGAQYF.

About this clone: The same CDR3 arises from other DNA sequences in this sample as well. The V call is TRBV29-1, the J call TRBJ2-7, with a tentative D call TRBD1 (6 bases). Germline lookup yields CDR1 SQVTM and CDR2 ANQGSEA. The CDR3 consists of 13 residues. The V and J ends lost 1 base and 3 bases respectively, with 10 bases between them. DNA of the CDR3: TGCAGCGTTGAAGGGCAGGGGCTCTACGAGCAGTACTTC. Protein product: CSVEGQGLYEQYF.

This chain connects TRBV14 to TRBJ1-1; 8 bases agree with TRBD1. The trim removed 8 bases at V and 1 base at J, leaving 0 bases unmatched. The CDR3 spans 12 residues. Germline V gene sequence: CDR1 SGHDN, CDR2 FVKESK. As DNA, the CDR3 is TGTGCCAGCGGACAGGGGAACACTGAAGCTTTCTTT. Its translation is CASGQGNTEAFF.